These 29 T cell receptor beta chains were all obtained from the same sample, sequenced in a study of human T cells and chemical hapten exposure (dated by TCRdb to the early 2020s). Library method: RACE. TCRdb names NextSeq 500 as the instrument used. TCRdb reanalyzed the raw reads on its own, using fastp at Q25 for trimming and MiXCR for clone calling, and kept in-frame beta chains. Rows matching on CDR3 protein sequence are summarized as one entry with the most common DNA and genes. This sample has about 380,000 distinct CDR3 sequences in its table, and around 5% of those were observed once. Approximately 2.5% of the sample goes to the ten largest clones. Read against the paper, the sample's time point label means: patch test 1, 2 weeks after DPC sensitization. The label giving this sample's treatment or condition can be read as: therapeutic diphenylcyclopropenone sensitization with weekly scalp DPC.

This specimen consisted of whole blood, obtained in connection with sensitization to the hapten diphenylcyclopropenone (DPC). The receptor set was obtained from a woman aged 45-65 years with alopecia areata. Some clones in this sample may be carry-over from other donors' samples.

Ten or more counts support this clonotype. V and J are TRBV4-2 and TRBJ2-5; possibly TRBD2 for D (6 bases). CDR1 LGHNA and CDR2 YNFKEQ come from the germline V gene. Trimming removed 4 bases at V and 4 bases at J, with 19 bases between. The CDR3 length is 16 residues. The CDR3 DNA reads TGTGCCAGCAGCCCCCGTCGGACTACCTCTGGAGAGACCCAGTACTTC. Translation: CASSPRRTTSGETQYF.

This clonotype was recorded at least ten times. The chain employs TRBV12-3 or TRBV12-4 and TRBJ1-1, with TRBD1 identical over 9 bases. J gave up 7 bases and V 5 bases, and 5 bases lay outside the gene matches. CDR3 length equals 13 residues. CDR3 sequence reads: CASSPDRGSEAFF. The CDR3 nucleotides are TGTGCCAGCAGTCCGGACAGGGGAAGTGAAGCTTTCTTT.

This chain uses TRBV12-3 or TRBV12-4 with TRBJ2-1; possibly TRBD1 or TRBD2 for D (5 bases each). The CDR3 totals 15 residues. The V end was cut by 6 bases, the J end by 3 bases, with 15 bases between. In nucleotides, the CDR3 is TGTGCCAGCAGCAACCGGGACCCGAACTACAATGAGCAGTTCTTC. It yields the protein CASSNRDPNYNEQFF.

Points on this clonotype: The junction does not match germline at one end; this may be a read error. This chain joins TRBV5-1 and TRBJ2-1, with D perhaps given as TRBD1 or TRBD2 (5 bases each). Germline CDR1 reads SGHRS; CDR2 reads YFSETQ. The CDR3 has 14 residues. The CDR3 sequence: CANSASSRGGEQFF. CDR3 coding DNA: TGCGCCAACAGCGCTAGTTCCCGGGGCGGGGAGCAGTTCTTC.

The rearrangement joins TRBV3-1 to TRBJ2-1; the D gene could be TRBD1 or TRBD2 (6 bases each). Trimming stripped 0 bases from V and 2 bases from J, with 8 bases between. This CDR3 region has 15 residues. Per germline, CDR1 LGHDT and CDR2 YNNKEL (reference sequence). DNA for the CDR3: TGTGCCAGCAGCCAAGAGGGGGGCCCCTACAATGAGCAGTTCTTC. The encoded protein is CASSQEGGPYNEQFF.

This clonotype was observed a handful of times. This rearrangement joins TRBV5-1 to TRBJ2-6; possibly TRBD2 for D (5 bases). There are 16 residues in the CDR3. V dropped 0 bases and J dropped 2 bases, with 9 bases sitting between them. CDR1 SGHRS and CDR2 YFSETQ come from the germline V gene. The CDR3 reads CASSLVAGPGANVLTF. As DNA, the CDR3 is TGCGCCAGCAGCTTGGTTGCGGGCCCTGGGGCCAACGTCCTGACTTTC.

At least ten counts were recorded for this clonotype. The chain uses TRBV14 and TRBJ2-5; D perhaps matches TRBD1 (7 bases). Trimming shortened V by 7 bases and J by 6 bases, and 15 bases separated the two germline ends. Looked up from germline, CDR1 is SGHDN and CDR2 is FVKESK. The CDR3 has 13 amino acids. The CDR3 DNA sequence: TGTGCCAGCAATCGTCAGGGGGGACAGACCCAGTACTTC. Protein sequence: CASNRQGGQTQYF.

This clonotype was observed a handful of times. CDR3 sequence reads: CASSPLPGLGAEQYF. The CDR3 bases are TGTGCCAGCTCACCGCTCCCGGGACTAGGTGCGGAGCAGTACTTC. The chain combines TRBV18 with TRBJ2-7; 8 bases align to TRBD2. The V gene's germline CDR1 is KGHSH and CDR2 LQKENI. The CDR3 contains 15 residues. V shed 3 bases, J shed 7 bases, and the junction held 11 bases outside the gene matches.

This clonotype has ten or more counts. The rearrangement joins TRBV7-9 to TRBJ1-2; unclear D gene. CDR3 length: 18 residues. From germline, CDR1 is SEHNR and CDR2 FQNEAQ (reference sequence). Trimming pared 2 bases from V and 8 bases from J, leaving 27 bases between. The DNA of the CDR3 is TGTGCCAGCAGCTTATTAGACTCCCGCAACTTCGAGAGGGAGGGCTACACCTTC. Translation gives CASSLLDSRNFEREGYTF.

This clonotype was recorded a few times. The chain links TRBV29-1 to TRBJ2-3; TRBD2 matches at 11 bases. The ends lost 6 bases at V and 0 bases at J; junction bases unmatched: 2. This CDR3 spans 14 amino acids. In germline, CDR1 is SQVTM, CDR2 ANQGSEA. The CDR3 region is CSVTSGGSTDTQYF. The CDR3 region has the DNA TGCAGCGTCACTAGCGGGGGTAGCACAGATACGCAGTATTTT.

CDR3: CASSPPIGGRGEAFF. The CDR3 nucleotides read TGTGCCAGCTCACCACCGATCGGGGGTCGGGGTGAAGCTTTCTTT. The chain carries TRBV18 and TRBJ1-1; D is possibly TRBD1 (5 bases). The germline V gene encodes CDR1 KGHSH and CDR2 LQKENI. The CDR3 is made up of 15 amino acids. V was pared by 0 bases and J by 7 bases, with 15 bases between.

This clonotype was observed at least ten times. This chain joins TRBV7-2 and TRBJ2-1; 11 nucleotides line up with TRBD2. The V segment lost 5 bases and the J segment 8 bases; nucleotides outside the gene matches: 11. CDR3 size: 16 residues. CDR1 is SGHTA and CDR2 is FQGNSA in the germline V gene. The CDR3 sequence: CASSPVLAGARDEQFF. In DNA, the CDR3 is TGTGCCAGCAGCCCGGTACTAGCGGGAGCTCGGGATGAGCAGTTCTTC.

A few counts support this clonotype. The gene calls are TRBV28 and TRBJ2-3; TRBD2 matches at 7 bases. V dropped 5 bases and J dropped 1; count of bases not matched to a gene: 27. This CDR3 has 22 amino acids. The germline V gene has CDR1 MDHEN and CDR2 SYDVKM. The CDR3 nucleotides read TGTGCCAGCAGTCCCCAACACCCCCGGCTCGCGGGAGCCCGAGGAGGCACAGATACGCAGTATTTT. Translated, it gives CASSPQHPRLAGARGGTDTQYF.

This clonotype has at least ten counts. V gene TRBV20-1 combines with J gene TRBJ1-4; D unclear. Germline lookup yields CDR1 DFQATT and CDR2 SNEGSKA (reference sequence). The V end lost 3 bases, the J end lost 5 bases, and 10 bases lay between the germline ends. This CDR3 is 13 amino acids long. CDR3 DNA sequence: TGCAGTGCTAGGGGTACAGTAAATGAAAAACTGTTTTTT. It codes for CSARGTVNEKLFF.

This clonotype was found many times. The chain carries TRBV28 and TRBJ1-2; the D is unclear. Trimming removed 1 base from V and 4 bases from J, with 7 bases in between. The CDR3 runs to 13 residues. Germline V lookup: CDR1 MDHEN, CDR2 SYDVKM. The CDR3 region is CASSLSAAYGYTF. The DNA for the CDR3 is TGTGCCAGCAGTTTATCGGCTGCCTATGGCTACACCTTC.

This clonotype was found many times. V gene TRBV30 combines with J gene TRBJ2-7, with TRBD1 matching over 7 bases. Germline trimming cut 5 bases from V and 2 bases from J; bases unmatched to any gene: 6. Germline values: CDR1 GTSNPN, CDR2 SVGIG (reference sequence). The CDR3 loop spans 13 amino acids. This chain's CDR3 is CAWSKGQTYEQYF. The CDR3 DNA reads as TGTGCCTGGTCTAAGGGACAGACCTACGAGCAGTACTTC.

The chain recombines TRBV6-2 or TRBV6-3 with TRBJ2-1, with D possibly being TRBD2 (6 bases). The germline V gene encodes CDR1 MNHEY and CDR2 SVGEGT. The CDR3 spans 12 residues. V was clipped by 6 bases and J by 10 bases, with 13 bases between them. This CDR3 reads CASSTGTWEQFF. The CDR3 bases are TGTGCCAGCAGCACCGGGACTTGGGAGCAGTTCTTC.

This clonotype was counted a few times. The CDR3 region has the DNA TGTGCCAGCAGCCCGGGACAGAGAAGCTCCTACAATGAGCAGTTCTTC. Amino acid sequence: CASSPGQRSSYNEQFF. The rearrangement joins TRBV12-3 or TRBV12-4 to TRBJ2-1; 7 bases line up with TRBD1. This CDR3 spans 16 amino acids. V lost 6 bases and J lost 0; bases outside the gene matches: 8.

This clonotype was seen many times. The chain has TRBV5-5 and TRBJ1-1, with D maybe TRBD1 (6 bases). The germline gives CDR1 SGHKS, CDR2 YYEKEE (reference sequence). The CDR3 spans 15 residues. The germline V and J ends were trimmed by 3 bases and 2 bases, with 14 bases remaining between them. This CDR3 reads CASSWGRGPNTEAFF. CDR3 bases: TGTGCCAGCAGCTGGGGGCGGGGACCCAACACTGAAGCTTTCTTT.

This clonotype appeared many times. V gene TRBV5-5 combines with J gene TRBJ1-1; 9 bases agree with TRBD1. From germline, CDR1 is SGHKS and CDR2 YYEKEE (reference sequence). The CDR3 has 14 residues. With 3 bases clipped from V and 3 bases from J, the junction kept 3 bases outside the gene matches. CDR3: CASSSRTGDTEAFF. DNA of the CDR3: TGTGCCAGCAGCTCCAGGACAGGGGACACTGAAGCTTTCTTT.

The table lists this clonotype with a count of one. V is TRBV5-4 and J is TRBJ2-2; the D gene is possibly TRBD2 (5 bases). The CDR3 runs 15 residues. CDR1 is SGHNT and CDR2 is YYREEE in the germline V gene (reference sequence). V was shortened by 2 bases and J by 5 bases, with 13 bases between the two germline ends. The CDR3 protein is CASSFGRGATGELFF. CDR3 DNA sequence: TGTGCCAGCAGCTTTGGCCGGGGAGCGACCGGGGAGCTGTTTTTT.

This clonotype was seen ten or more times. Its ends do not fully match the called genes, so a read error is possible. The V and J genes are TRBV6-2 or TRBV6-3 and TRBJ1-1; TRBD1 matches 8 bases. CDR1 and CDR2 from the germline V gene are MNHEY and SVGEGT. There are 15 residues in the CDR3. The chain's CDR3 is CASSSPTGVKTEAFF. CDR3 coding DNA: TGTGCCAGCAGTTCCCCGACAGGGGTGAAAACTGAAGCTTTCTTT.

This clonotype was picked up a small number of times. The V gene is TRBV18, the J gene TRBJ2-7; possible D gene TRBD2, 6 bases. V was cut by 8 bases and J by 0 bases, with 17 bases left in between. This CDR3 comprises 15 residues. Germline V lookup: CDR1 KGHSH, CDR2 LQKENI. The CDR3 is CASQARAGTSYEQYF. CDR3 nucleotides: TGTGCCAGCCAAGCGCGAGCGGGTACCTCCTACGAGCAGTACTTC.

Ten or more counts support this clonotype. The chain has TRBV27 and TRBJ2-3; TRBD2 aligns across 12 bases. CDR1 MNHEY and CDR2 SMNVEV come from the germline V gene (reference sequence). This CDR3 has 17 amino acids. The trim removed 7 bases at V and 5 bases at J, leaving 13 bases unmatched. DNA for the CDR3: TGTGCCAGCAACCAAAGTCCCGCGACTAGCGGGAGAGATACGCAGTATTTT. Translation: CASNQSPATSGRDTQYF.

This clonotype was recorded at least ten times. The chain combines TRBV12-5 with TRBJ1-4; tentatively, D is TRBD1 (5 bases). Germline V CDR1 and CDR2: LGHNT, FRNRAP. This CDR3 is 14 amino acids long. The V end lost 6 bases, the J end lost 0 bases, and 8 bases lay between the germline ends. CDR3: CASGRDATNEKLFF. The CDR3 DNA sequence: TGTGCTAGTGGGAGGGACGCAACTAATGAAAAACTGTTTTTT.

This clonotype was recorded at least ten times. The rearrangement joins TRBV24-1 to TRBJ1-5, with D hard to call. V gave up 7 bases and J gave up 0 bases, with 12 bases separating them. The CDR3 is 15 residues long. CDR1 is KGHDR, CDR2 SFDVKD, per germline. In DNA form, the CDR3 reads TGTGCCACCAGCCCCTTAGGGAGTAGCAATCAGCCCCAGCATTTT. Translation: CATSPLGSSNQPQHF.

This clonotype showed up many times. CDR3 in amino acids: CAIPGASGNTIYF. Here the CDR3 DNA reads TGTGCCATTCCAGGGGCCTCTGGAAACACCATATATTTT. The chain has TRBV10-3 and TRBJ1-3; D is possibly TRBD1 (6 bases). This CDR3 is built from 13 residues. Germline assignment: CDR1 ENHRY and CDR2 SYGVKD. V gave up 9 bases and J gave up 0 bases, with 9 bases separating them.

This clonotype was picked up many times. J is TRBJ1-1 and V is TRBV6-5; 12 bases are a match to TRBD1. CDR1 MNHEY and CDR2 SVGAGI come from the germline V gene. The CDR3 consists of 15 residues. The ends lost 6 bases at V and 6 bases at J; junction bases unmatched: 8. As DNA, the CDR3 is TGTGCCAGCAGCCAACGTGGGACAGGGGGCGCTGAAGCTTTCTTT. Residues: CASSQRGTGGAEAFF.

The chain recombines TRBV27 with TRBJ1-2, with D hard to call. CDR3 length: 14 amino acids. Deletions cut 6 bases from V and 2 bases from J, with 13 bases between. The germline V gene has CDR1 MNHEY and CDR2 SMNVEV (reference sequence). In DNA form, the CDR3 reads TGTGCCAGCAGCCTGCCGTACTCGAACTATGGCTACACCTTC. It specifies CASSLPYSNYGYTF.